This T cell receptor (beta chain) is from a study of blood T cell repertoires in COVID-19 (dated by TCRdb to about 2020). Context from the whole study: The collaborator samples originated in the United States, Italy and Spain and spanned the acute and convalescent phases of COVID-19. Deeply sampled blood TCRbeta repertoires from subjects exposed to, actively infected with, or recovered from COVID-19 were included in the dataset. HLA class I and class II types, where available, came from metadata supplied by the sample provider rather than from assay-based typing. Samples were obtained from the ongoing ImmuneRACE study (first 160 participants) and from 1,000 to 1,500 subjects provided by 6 global collaborators. The material from the prospective study consisted of cDNA or gDNA derived from T cells, B-cell-depleted T cells, or PBMCs. Sample metadata almost always included a de-identified subject ID, COVID-19 status, age in years and sex. The repertoires were made available in a free public database intended to serve as a resource for research on the immune response to SARS-CoV-2. Here is what the overall study found, with its caveats: The quantity of clinical and demographic metadata differed by source and by participant and was supplied without curation.

The immunoSEQ Assay, a bias-controlled multiplex PCR, was used to amplify TCRbeta CDR3 regions from genomic DNA. The paper's processing steps were these. The number of nucleated cells in each sample was estimated from the amplification of reference gene primers within the assay. Sequence reads were collapsed and filtered to measure the absolute abundance of every unique TCRbeta CDR3 rearrangement. Productive Simpson clonality was computed per sample as the square root of Simpson's diversity index over productive rearrangements. TCRdb retrieved this table from immuneACCESS and kept in-frame rearrangements only. Not all clones are present; in checked studies, unresolved V genes account for under half, and no reason is known for the remainder. That table furnishes V, J and clone size, whereas the DNA furnished D and trimming. This sample is represented by 250,000 to 300,000 clones; 83% of them were singletons. The top ten hold less than 6% of the sample.

Sequences SGHVS (CDR1) and FQNEAQ (CDR2) are obtained from the germline V gene. V is shortened by 3 bases, J by 3 bases, and the region joining them spans 3 bases. The CDR3 numbers 11 residues from cysteine through phenylalanine. Only the CDR3 portion is preserved as DNA: 33 bases, with reading frame beginning at the first base. Samples from volunteer blood donors who had recovered from COVID-19 were contributed by a second Seattle source. Whole blood was collected in K2EDTA tubes by collaborating institutions according to the institutions' own protocols. For TCRbeta analysis, collaborator samples were shipped as frozen whole blood, as isolated PBMCs, or as DNA extracted from either sample type. This clone has only a few counts. The antigen it binds to is not known. No quality values exist for individual bases; no much larger clone is one base distant.

Recombination joined TRBV7-8 with TRBJ2-7, with the D segment identity uncertain. Sample: peripheral blood. The sequence derives from a man between 60 and 70 years old who had recovered from COVID-19. For the CDR3, the sequence is CASSFHYEQYF. The bases are TGTGCCAGCAGCTTCCACTACGAGCAGTACTTC.